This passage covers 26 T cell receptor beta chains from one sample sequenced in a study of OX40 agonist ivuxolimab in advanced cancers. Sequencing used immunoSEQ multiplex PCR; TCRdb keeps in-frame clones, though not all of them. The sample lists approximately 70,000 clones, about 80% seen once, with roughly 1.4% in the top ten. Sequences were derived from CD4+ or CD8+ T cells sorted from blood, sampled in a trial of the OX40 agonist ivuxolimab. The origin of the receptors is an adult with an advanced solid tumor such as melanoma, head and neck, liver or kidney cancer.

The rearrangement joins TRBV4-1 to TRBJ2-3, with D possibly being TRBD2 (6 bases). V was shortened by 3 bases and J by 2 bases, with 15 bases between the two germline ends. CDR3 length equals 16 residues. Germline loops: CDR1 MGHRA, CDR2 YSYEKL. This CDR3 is CASSQRATRNTDTQYF. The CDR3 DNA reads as TGCGCCAGCAGCCAGAGGGCGACTAGGAACACAGATACGCAGTATTTT.

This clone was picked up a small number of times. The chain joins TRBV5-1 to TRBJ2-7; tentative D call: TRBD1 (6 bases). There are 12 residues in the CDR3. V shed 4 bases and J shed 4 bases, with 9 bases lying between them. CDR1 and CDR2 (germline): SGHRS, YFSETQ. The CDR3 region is CASSPDRYEQYF. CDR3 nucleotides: TGCGCCAGCAGCCCCGACAGGTACGAGCAGTACTTC.

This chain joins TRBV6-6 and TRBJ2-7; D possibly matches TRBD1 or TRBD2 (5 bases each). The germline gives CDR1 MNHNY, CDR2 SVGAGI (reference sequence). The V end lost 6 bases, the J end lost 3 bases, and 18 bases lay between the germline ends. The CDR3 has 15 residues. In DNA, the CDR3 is TGTGCCAGCAGGGATGCCGGGACGGGGAACTACGAGCAGTACTTC. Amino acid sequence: CASRDAGTGNYEQYF.

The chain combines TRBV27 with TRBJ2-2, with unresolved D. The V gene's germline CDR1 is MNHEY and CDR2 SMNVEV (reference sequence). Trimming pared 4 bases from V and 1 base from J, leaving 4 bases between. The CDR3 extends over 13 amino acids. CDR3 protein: CASSSQNTGELFF. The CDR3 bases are TGTGCCAGCAGTTCCCAGAACACCGGGGAGCTGTTTTTT.

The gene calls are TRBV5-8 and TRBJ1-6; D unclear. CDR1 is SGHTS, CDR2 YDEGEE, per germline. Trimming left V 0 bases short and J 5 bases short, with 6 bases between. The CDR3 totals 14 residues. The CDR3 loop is CASSLDQNNSPLHF. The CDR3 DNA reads TGTGCCAGCAGCTTGGATCAGAATAATTCACCCCTCCACTTT.

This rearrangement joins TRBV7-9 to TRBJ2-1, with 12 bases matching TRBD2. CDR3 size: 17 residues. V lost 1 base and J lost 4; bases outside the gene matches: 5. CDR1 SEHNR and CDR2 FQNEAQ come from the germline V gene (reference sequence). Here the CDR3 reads CASSLEASGGAYNEQFF. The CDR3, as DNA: TGTGCCAGCAGCTTAGAGGCTAGCGGGGGGGCATACAATGAGCAGTTCTTC.

CDR3 nucleotides: TGCGCCAGCAGCTCATCGCCCACCTACAATGAGCAGTTCTTC. It codes for CASSSSPTYNEQFF. The gene calls are TRBV5-1 and TRBJ2-1; D remains unclear. Germline assignment: CDR1 SGHRS and CDR2 YFSETQ. Trimming took off 3 bases at V and 2 bases at J, with 9 bases between the two ends. CDR3 length: 14 residues. The full variable domain, completed using reference TRBV5-1 and TRBJ2-1, is KAGVTQTPRYLIKTRGQQVTLSCSPISGHRSVSWYQQTPGQGLQFLFEYFSETQRNKGNFPGRFSGRQFSNSRSEMNVSTLELGDSALYLCASSSSPTYNEQFFGPGTRLTVL.

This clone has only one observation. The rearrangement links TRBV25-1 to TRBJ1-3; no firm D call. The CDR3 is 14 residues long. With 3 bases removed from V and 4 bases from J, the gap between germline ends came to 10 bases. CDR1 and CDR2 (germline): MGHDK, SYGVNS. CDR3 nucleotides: TGTGCCAGCAGTGAGGAAAAAAGCGGAAACACCATATATTTT. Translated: CASSEEKSGNTIYF.

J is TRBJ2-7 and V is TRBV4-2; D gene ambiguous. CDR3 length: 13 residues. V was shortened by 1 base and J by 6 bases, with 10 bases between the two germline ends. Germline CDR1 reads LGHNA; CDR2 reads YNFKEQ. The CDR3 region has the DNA TGTGCCAGCAGCCAAGTCGCGGTGGGCGAGCAGTACTTC. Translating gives CASSQVAVGEQYF.

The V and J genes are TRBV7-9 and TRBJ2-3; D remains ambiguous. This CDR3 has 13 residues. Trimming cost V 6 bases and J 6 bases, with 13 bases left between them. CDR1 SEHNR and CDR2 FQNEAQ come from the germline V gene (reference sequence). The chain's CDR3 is CASRSTLGDTQYF. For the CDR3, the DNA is TGTGCCAGCAGGTCTACGTTGGGGGATACGCAGTATTTT.

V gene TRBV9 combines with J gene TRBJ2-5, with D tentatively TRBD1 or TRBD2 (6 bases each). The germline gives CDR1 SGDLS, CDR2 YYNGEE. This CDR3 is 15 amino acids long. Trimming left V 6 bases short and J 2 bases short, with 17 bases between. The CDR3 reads CASTQRGERQETQYF. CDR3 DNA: TGTGCCAGCACCCAAAGGGGGGAGAGGCAAGAGACCCAGTACTTC.

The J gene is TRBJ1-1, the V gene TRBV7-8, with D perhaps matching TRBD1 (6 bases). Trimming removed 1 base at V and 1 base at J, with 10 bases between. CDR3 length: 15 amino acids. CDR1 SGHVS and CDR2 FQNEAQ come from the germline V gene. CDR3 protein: CASSLEGHQNTEAFF. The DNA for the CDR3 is TGTGCCAGCAGCTTAGAGGGACACCAGAACACTGAAGCTTTCTTT.

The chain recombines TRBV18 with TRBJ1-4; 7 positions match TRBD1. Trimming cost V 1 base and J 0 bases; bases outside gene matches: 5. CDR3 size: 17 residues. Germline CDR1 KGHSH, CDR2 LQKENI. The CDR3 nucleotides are TGTGCCAGCTCACCACTAACAGGGACAGCAACTAATGAAAAACTGTTTTTT. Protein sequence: CASSPLTGTATNEKLFF.

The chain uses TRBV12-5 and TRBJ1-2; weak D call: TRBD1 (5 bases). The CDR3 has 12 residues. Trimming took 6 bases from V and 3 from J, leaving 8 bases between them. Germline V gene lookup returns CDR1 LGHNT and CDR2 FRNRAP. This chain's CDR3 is CASGPGHYGYTF. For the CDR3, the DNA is TGTGCTAGTGGGCCGGGACACTATGGCTACACCTTC.

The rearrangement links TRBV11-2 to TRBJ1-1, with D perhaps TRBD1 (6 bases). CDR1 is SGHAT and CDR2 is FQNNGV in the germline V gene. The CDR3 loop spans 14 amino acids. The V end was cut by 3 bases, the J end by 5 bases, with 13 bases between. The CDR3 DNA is TGTGCCAGCAGCTTGGAACAGGGTTGGACTGAAGCTTTCTTT. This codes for CASSLEQGWTEAFF. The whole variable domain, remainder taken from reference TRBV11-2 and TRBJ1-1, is EAGVAQSPRYKIIEKRQSVAFWCNPISGHATLYWYQQILGQGPKLLIQFQNNGVVDDSQLPKDRFSAERLKGVDSTLKIQPAKLEDSAVYLCASSLEQGWTEAFFGQGTRLTVV.

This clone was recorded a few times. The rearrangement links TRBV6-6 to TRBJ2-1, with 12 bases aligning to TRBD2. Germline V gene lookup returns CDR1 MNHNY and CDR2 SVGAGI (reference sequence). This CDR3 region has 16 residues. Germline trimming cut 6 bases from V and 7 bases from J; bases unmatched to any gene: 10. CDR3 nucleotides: TGTGCCAGCAGCCGAACCGCTAGCGGGGGGGCGAATGAGCAGTTCTTC. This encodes CASSRTASGGANEQFF.

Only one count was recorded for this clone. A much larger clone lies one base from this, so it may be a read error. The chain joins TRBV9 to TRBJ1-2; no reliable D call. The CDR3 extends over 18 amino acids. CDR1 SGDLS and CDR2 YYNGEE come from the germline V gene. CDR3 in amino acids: CASIPSSSSAGRTDGYIF. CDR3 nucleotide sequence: TGTGCCAGCATACCATCTTCGTCCTCGGCCGGGAGGACGGATGGCTACATCTTC.

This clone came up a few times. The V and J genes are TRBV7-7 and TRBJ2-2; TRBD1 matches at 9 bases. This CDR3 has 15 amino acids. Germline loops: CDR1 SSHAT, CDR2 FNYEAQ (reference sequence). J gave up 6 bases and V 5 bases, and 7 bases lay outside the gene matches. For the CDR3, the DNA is TGTGCCAGCAGCCAGACAGGGGGAAGTGCCGGGGAGCTGTTTTTT. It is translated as CASSQTGGSAGELFF.

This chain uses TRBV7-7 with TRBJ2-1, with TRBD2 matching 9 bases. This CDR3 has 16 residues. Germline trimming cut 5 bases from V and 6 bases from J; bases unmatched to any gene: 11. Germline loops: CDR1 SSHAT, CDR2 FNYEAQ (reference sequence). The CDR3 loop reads CASSPQRGVYGNEQFF. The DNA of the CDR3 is TGTGCCAGCAGCCCCCAGCGGGGGGTTTATGGCAATGAGCAGTTCTTC. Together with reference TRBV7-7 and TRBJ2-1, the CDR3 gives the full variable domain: GAGVSQSPRYKVTKRGQDVTLRCDPISSHATLYWYQQALGQGPEFLTYFNYEAQPDKSGLPSDRFSAERPEGSISTLTIQRTEQRDSAMYRCASSPQRGVYGNEQFFGPGTRLTVL.

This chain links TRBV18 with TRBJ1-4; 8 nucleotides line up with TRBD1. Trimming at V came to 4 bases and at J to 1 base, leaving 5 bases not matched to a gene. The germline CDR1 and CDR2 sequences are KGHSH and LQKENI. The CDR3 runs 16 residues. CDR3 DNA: TGTGCCAGCTCACGACAGGGGACCTTAACTAATGAAAAACTGTTTTTT. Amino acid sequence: CASSRQGTLTNEKLFF.

The CDR3 coding sequence is TGTGCCAGCGGAAAGGGGGGGGCTTCTAGTTACTTC. Translation: CASGKGGASSYF. The J gene is TRBJ2-4, the V gene TRBV6-1, with a possible D match to TRBD2 (7 bases). CDR1 and CDR2 from the germline V gene are MNHNS and SASEGT. There are 12 residues in the CDR3. The ends were cut back, 8 bases at V and 16 bases at J, with 21 bases in the middle.

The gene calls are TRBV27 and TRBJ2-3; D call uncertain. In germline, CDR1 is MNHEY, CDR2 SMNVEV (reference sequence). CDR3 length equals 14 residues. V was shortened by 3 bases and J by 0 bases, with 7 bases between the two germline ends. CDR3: CASSLHFSTDTQYF. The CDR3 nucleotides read TGTGCCAGCAGTTTGCACTTCAGCACAGATACGCAGTATTTT.

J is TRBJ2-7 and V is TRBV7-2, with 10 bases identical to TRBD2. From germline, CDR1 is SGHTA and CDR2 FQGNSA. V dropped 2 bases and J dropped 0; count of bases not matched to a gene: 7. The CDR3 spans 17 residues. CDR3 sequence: CASSLRTSGGASYEQYF. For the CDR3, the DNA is TGTGCCAGCAGCTTAAGGACGAGCGGGGGGGCCTCCTACGAGCAGTACTTC.

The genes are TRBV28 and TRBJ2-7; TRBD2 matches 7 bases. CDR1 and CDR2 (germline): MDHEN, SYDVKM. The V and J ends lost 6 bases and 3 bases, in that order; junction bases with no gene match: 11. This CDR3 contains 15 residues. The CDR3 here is CASRGEGRGVYEQYF. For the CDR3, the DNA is TGTGCCAGCAGAGGGGAGGGCCGAGGCGTCTACGAGCAGTACTTC.

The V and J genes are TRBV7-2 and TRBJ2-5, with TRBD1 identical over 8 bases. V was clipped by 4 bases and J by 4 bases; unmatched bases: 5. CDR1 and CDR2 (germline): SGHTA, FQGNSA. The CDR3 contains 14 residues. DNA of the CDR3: TGTGCCAGCAGCTGGCAACAGGGGGGAGAGACCCAGTACTTC. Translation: CASSWQQGGETQYF.

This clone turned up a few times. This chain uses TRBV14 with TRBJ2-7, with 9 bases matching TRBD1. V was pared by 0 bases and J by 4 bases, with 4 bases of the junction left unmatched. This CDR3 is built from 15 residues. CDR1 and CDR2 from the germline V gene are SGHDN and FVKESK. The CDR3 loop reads CASSQDRDRVYEQYF. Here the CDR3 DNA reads TGTGCCAGCAGCCAAGACCGGGACAGGGTTTACGAGCAGTACTTC.